A single sample gave rise to the 30 T cell receptor beta chains below, sequenced in a study of blood T cell repertoires in COVID-19. Generated by immunoSEQ multiplex PCR, the TCRdb table keeps only in-frame clones and is missing some. Altogether about 80,000 clones are present, roughly 85% being singletons, with the ten largest covering 9.6%. Sequenced: peripheral blood. The receptors derive from a man aged 50-59 years with COVID-19, enrolled during active disease.

The chain combines TRBV20-1 with TRBJ2-7, with D unresolved. Trimming removed 5 bases from V and 0 bases from J, with 5 bases in between. The CDR3 consists of 11 residues. Germline-derived CDR1 and CDR2 are DFQATT and SNEGSKA (reference sequence). CDR3 nucleotides: TGCAGTGCTTCCTCCTCCTACGAGCAGTACTTC. Protein: CSASSSYEQYF.

The chain has TRBV7-2 and TRBJ2-2; possibly TRBD2 for D (6 bases). Germline CDR1 reads SGHTA; CDR2 reads FQGNSA. The length of the CDR3 is 14 residues. V was trimmed by 8 bases and J by 6 bases, leaving 16 bases between them. The CDR3 sequence is CASRPGGFSGELFF. The CDR3, as DNA: TGTGCCAGCCGCCCTGGGGGGTTTTCCGGGGAGCTGTTTTTT.

This clone has only one observation. The J gene is TRBJ2-5, the V gene TRBV24-1; 7 positions match TRBD2. The CDR3 sequence is 16 residues long. Germline CDR1 and CDR2: KGHDR and SFDVKD. The V gene end was trimmed by 9 bases and the J gene end by 0 bases; junction bases not matched to a gene: 12. The CDR3 region is CATRTPLAADQETQYF. The CDR3, as DNA: TGTGCCACCCGAACCCCCCTAGCGGCTGACCAAGAGACCCAGTACTTC.

The V and J genes are TRBV7-2 and TRBJ2-7; 7 bases fit TRBD2. The CDR3 runs to 15 residues. V shed 1 base and J 2 bases; nucleotides not matched to a gene: 5. CDR1 is SGHTA, CDR2 FQGNSA, per germline. The CDR3 nucleotides are TGTGCCAGCAGCTTAGGTCCTAGCGGTGCCTACGAGCAGTACTTC. Translated: CASSLGPSGAYEQYF.

The chain recombines TRBV10-3 with TRBJ1-6, with 7 bases identical to TRBD1. Trimming at V came to 2 bases and at J to 6 bases, leaving 1 base not matched to a gene. Per germline, CDR1 ENHRY and CDR2 SYGVKD. The CDR3 totals 14 residues. CDR3 loop: CAISEDRANSPLHF. CDR3 DNA: TGTGCCATCAGTGAGGACAGGGCTAATTCACCCCTCCACTTT.

V usage is TRBV28 and J usage is TRBJ1-1, with 7 bases lining up with TRBD1. The CDR3 contains 14 residues. The germline V gene encodes CDR1 MDHEN and CDR2 SYDVKM. The J segment lost 4 bases and the V segment lost 5 bases, leaving 7 bases of the junction unmatched. In nucleotides, the CDR3 is TGTGCCAGCAGTAAGGGGGCGCGGGGCACTGAAGCTTTCTTT. As protein: CASSKGARGTEAFF.

The CDR3 sequence is CASSLDGASGNTIYF. The DNA of the CDR3 is TGTGCCAGCAGCTTAGATGGGGCTAGTGGAAACACCATATATTTT. The chain couples TRBV7-9 to TRBJ1-3, with D possibly being TRBD1 (5 bases). CDR3 length equals 15 residues. The germline V and J ends were trimmed by 1 base and 3 bases, with 10 bases remaining between them. The germline gives CDR1 SEHNR, CDR2 FQNEAQ (reference sequence).

This clone was picked up one time. The chain combines TRBV28 with TRBJ1-1; D is undetermined. Germline CDR1 and CDR2: MDHEN and SYDVKM. Trimming removed 2 bases at V and 4 bases at J, with 8 bases between. The CDR3 is 13 residues long. CDR3 region: CASSLGRITEAFF. In nucleotides, the CDR3 is TGTGCCAGCAGTTTAGGTAGAATCACTGAAGCTTTCTTT.

The chain uses TRBV5-1 and TRBJ1-1; 8 nucleotides agree with TRBD1. Germline V gene sequence: CDR1 SGHRS, CDR2 YFSETQ. The CDR3 is 17 residues long. J gave up 0 bases and V 0 bases, and 7 bases lay outside the gene matches. The CDR3 reads CASSLGQGLRVNTEAFF. Written as DNA, the CDR3 is TGCGCCAGCAGCTTGGGACAGGGGTTAAGGGTGAACACTGAAGCTTTCTTT.

The sample holds many counts of this clone. The chain uses TRBV7-9 and TRBJ1-6; D unclear. Per germline, CDR1 SEHNR and CDR2 FQNEAQ (reference sequence). V gave up 5 bases and J gave up 7 bases, with 9 bases separating them. CDR3 length: 13 residues. The CDR3 loop is CASSRGLNSPLHF. CDR3 in DNA: TGTGCCAGCAGCCGAGGACTGAATTCACCCCTCCACTTT. Drawing the rest from reference TRBV7-9 and TRBJ1-6, the complete variable domain is DTGVSQNPRHKITKRGQNVTFRCDPISEHNRLYWYRQTLGQGPEFLTYFQNEAQLEKSRLLSDRFSAERPKGSFSTLEIQRTEQGDSAMYLCASSRGLNSPLHFGNGTRLTVT.

The chain combines TRBV2 with TRBJ1-5; perhaps TRBD1 as D (6 bases). CDR3 size: 14 residues. Germline CDR1 and CDR2: SNHLY and FYNNEI. Between the trimmed V and J ends, which lost 7 bases and 1 base, there was a span of 11 bases. CDR3 region: CASKGQRSNQPQHF. DNA of the CDR3: TGTGCCAGCAAAGGACAGCGAAGCAATCAGCCCCAGCATTTT.

This chain uses TRBV2 with TRBJ2-1, with 8 bases fitting TRBD2. CDR1 and CDR2 from the germline V gene are SNHLY and FYNNEI. CDR3 length equals 15 residues. J lost 8 bases, V lost 4 bases, and 10 bases had no gene match. CDR3 coding DNA: TGTGCCAGCAGTGTCTCGGGAGGGCCGGTCTATGAGCAGTTCTTC. It specifies CASSVSGGPVYEQFF.

The chain is built from TRBV28 and TRBJ2-3; D perhaps matches TRBD2 (6 bases). Trimming stripped 2 bases from V and 3 bases from J, with 12 bases between. Germline-derived CDR1 and CDR2 are MDHEN and SYDVKM. The CDR3 sequence is 15 residues long. The CDR3 spells CASSLTGVRTDTQYF. In DNA form, the CDR3 reads TGTGCCAGCAGTTTAACGGGGGTAAGGACAGATACGCAGTATTTT.

In this sample, this clone turned up once. The chain has TRBV27 and TRBJ2-7; possible D gene TRBD2, 5 bases. CDR3 size: 15 residues. Germline CDR1 MNHEY, CDR2 SMNVEV (reference sequence). Between the trimmed V and J ends, which lost 2 bases and 0 bases, there was a span of 11 bases. The CDR3 bases are TGTGCCAGCAGTTTAAAGAGGGCGAGCTCCTACGAGCAGTACTTC. Its protein is CASSLKRASSYEQYF.

The sample holds a few counts of this clone. The V call is TRBV11-2, the J call TRBJ1-6; possibly TRBD1 for D (5 bases). CDR3 size: 13 residues. Between the trimmed V and J ends, which lost 1 base and 8 bases, there was a span of 6 bases. The V gene's germline CDR1 is SGHAT and CDR2 FQNNGV. CDR3 bases: TGTGCCAGCAGCTTAGGGGGGGATTCACCCCTCCACTTT. This translates into CASSLGGDSPLHF.

The V gene is TRBV5-5, the J gene TRBJ1-1; 10 bases fit TRBD1. The J segment lost 5 bases and the V segment lost 4 bases, leaving 8 bases of the junction unmatched. Germline V gives CDR1 SGHKS, CDR2 YYEKEE (reference sequence). This CDR3 is built from 15 residues. The CDR3 nucleotides are TGTGCCAGCAGCCCTAGGACAGGGGGAGAAACTGAAGCTTTCTTT. Translating it yields CASSPRTGGETEAFF.

The chain has TRBV4-2 and TRBJ2-5, with 12 bases fitting TRBD2. Germline lookup yields CDR1 LGHNA and CDR2 YNFKEQ. The CDR3 has 16 residues. J lost 1 base, V lost 4 bases, and 4 bases had no gene match. The CDR3, as DNA: TGTGCCAGCAGCCTAGGGGGACTAGCGGGCCAAGAGACCCAGTACTTC. It is translated as CASSLGGLAGQETQYF.

The chain combines TRBV6-5 with TRBJ1-6; no clear D. From germline, CDR1 is MNHEY and CDR2 SVGAGI. The V end was cut by 9 bases, the J end by 12 bases, with 15 bases between. The CDR3 runs to 12 residues. This chain's CDR3 is CASSELSGPLHF. The CDR3 region has the DNA TGTGCCAGTTCGGAACTAAGTGGACCCCTCCACTTT.

The chain combines TRBV6-5 with TRBJ2-1, with 12 nucleotides matching TRBD2. Germline values: CDR1 MNHEY, CDR2 SVGAGI. CDR3 length: 14 residues. Trimming cost V 6 bases and J 16 bases; bases outside gene matches: 13. The CDR3, as DNA: TGTGCCAGCAGAGGTGGACTAGCGGGATCCGAGCTATTCTTC. The encoded protein is CASRGGLAGSELFF.

This CDR3 is CASSQGAGGYGYTF. In nucleotides, the CDR3 is TGTGCCAGTTCCCAAGGGGCGGGAGGCTATGGCTACACCTTC. The gene calls are TRBV28 and TRBJ1-2; TRBD1 might be the D (5 bases). Looked up from germline, CDR1 is MDHEN and CDR2 is SYDVKM. The CDR3 is made up of 14 amino acids. V lost 9 bases and J lost 4, with 18 bases in between.

The V and J genes are TRBV19 and TRBJ1-5; possibly TRBD1 for D (5 bases). The CDR3 length is 15 residues. V dropped 3 bases and J dropped 3 bases, with 12 bases sitting between them. The germline CDR1 and CDR2 sequences are LNHDA and SQIVND (reference sequence). The CDR3 coding sequence is TGTGCCAGTAGTATTCGACAGAACCCCAATCAGCCCCAGCATTTT. Protein sequence: CASSIRQNPNQPQHF.

This rearrangement joins TRBV7-3 to TRBJ2-7; maybe TRBD2 (6 bases). Germline-derived CDR1 and CDR2 are SGHTA and FQGTGA. This CDR3 has 14 amino acids. V was clipped by 3 bases and J by 7 bases, with 16 bases between them. This CDR3 reads CASSLGGDAKEQYF. CDR3 DNA sequence: TGTGCCAGCAGCTTGGGCGGGGATGCTAAAGAGCAGTACTTC.

J is TRBJ2-6 and V is TRBV5-5; D is possibly TRBD1 (6 bases). The CDR3 length is 15 residues. The germline V gene has CDR1 SGHKS and CDR2 YYEKEE (reference sequence). V lost 4 bases to trimming and J lost 1 base, with 9 bases between them. CDR3 loop: CASSPQGSGANVLTF. The CDR3 bases are TGTGCCAGCAGCCCACAGGGTTCTGGGGCCAACGTCCTGACTTTC.

The V and J genes are TRBV18 and TRBJ1-1, with no clear D. The CDR3 is 14 residues long. Trimming pared 1 base from V and 0 bases from J, leaving 6 bases between. Germline-derived CDR1 and CDR2 are KGHSH and LQKENI. The CDR3 nucleotides read TGTGCCAGCTCACCACTAACAGTGAACACTGAAGCTTTCTTT. Its protein product is CASSPLTVNTEAFF.

The chain links TRBV28 to TRBJ1-5; the D is unclear. V gave up 4 bases and J gave up 5 bases, with 3 bases separating them. The CDR3 spans 11 residues. Per the germline V gene, CDR1 is MDHEN and CDR2 is SYDVKM. CDR3 region: CASSSYQPQHF. In DNA form, the CDR3 reads TGTGCCAGCAGTTCTTATCAGCCCCAGCATTTT.

The rearrangement links TRBV7-2 to TRBJ1-1; 9 positions match TRBD1. In germline, CDR1 is SGHTA, CDR2 FQGNSA. Trimming removed 2 bases from V and 1 base from J; junction bases left unmatched: 2. The CDR3 length is 15 residues. The CDR3 DNA reads TGTGCCAGCAGCTTACTGGGACAGGGGAACACTGAAGCTTTCTTT. It codes for CASSLLGQGNTEAFF.

This clone appeared a single time. The rearrangement joins TRBV25-1 to TRBJ2-2, with 7 bases matching TRBD2. Germline V lookup: CDR1 MGHDK, CDR2 SYGVNS. Trimming removed 3 bases from V and 5 bases from J; junction bases left unmatched: 6. The CDR3 contains 15 residues. The CDR3 nucleotides are TGTGCCAGCAGTGATCGGGGGGTAGCTACCGGGGAGCTGTTTTTT. This encodes CASSDRGVATGELFF.

V is TRBV7-2 and J is TRBJ1-2; 7 bases agree with TRBD1. The germline V gene encodes CDR1 SGHTA and CDR2 FQGNSA. J gave up 0 bases and V 5 bases, and 6 bases lay outside the gene matches. This CDR3 is built from 15 residues. The CDR3 loop reads CASSRDRVSNYGYTF. The CDR3 DNA sequence: TGTGCCAGCAGCCGCGACAGGGTTTCTAACTATGGCTACACCTTC.

J is TRBJ1-1 and V is TRBV5-5, with D maybe TRBD1 (6 bases). Germline V gene lookup returns CDR1 SGHKS and CDR2 YYEKEE (reference sequence). V was cut by 2 bases and J by 6 bases, with 11 bases left in between. The CDR3 runs to 13 residues. The CDR3 loop is CASSFLGAAEAFF. CDR3 bases: TGTGCCAGCAGCTTCTTGGGGGCTGCTGAAGCTTTCTTT. Using reference TRBV5-5 and TRBJ1-1 for the parts outside the CDR3, the full variable domain is DAGVTQSPTHLIKTRGQQVTLRCSPISGHKSVSWYQQVLGQGPQFIFQYYEKEERGRGNFPDRFSARQFPNYSSELNVNALLLGDSALYLCASSFLGAAEAFFGQGTRLTVV.

V and J are TRBV2 and TRBJ2-7; tentatively, D is TRBD2 (5 bases). The V gene's germline CDR1 is SNHLY and CDR2 FYNNEI. V lost 6 bases and J 3 bases, leaving 9 bases between the germline ends. This CDR3 contains 12 residues. DNA for the CDR3: TGTGCCAGCAGGGCCCGGGACTACGAGCAGTACTTC. Encoded protein: CASRARDYEQYF.